These 2 T cell receptor beta chains originate from one sample sequenced in a study of shared clonotypes between healthy human individuals (dated by TCRdb to between 2020 and 2021). The library came from the immunoSEQ multiplex PCR assay. Sourced from immuneACCESS, this table was stored by TCRdb with only in-frame sequences that have V and J called. A share of the clones is absent; for the studies checked, an unresolved V gene accounts for under half, and the remainder has no known explanation. For this sample there are 2 million to 3 million clones; around 94% appear just once. The top ten hold under 0.15% of the sample. The sequencing input was naive CD4+ T cells sorted from blood. The sample's cell subset or site label, in plain terms: CD45RA+ positively selected. The receptor set was obtained from a man between 18 and 29 years old in good health.

The genes are TRBV7-2 and TRBJ2-1; 12 nucleotides agree with TRBD2. The V segment lost 5 bases and the J segment 4 bases; nucleotides outside the gene matches: 12. Per the germline V gene, CDR1 is SGHTA and CDR2 is FQGNSA. CDR3 length: 18 amino acids. The CDR3 is CASSQPSSGRAAYNEQFF. Written as DNA, the CDR3 is TGTGCCAGCAGCCAACCGTCTAGCGGGAGGGCCGCGTACAATGAGCAGTTCTTC.

In this sample, this clone turned up once. The CDR3 DNA sequence: TGTGCCTGGACCCTAGGACTAGCGGGAGGGGCAGATACGCAGTATTTT. Its protein product is CAWTLGLAGGADTQYF. The chain links TRBV30 to TRBJ2-3, with TRBD2 matching over 15 bases. This CDR3 contains 16 residues. Per germline, CDR1 GTSNPN and CDR2 SVGIG (reference sequence). J was trimmed by 4 bases and V by 4 bases; bases with no gene match: 6.